Listed below are T cell receptor beta chains from one sample, sequenced in a study of blood T cell repertoires in COVID-19. Profiling relied on immunoSEQ multiplex PCR, and the TCRdb table lists in-frame clones only, not all of them. The data contain over 150,000 clones, about 90% of them singletons. What was sequenced was peripheral blood. Receptors originate from a middle-aged man with acute or convalescent COVID-19. The CDR3 runs from the conserved cysteine through the conserved F or W.

length: 15; J: TRBJ1-1; V: TRBV27; CDR3: CASSNSGTGGTEAFF
length: 15; J: TRBJ1-5; V: TRBV28; CDR3: CASAPTGTLNQPQHF
length: 16; J: TRBJ2-5; V: TRBV30; CDR3: CAWSVGLAGDRETQYF
length: 13; J: TRBJ1-2; V: TRBV6-6; CDR3: CASSYTGRYGYTF
length: 13; J: TRBJ1-1; V: TRBV18; CDR3: CASSATGDTEAFF
length: 15; J: TRBJ2-4; V: TRBV11-2; CDR3: CASSSHRGEQNIQYF
length: 16; J: TRBJ2-5; V: TRBV11-1; CDR3: CASSFHSGQSQETQYF
length: 17; J: TRBJ2-2; V: TRBV11-2; CDR3: CASSSPRAPPGVGELFF
length: 19; J: TRBJ2-7; V: TRBV6-1; CDR3: CASSEAISGWRQKAYEQYF
length: 20; J: TRBJ1-6; V: TRBV28; CDR3: CASSFLEPLTGGADNSPLHF
length: 19; J: TRBJ1-3; V: TRBV28; CDR3: CASSTRQARTKSSGNTIYF
length: 14; J: TRBJ2-7; V: TRBV4-2; CDR3: CASSQPGPSYEQYF
length: 15; J: TRBJ2-1; V: TRBV5-4; CDR3: CASSPGLAGDGEQFF
length: 15; J: TRBJ1-2; V: TRBV15; CDR3: CATRATWSYLDGYTF
length: 16; J: TRBJ1-4; V: TRBV3-1/TRBV3-2; CDR3: CASSRANGQGKEKLFF
length: 15; J: TRBJ2-1; V: TRBV6-5; CDR3: CASSPSGLADNEQFF
length: 17; J: TRBJ2-3; V: TRBV5-1; CDR3: CASSSGLAGGGTDTQYF